This TCR beta chain was found in a study of blood T cell repertoires in COVID-19. CDR3 length: 19 amino acids. V shed 4 bases, J shed 4 bases, and the junction held 17 bases outside the gene matches. Germline CDR1 SGHDN, CDR2 FVKESK. Authors' processing steps: How many nucleated cells were present was estimated from reference gene primer amplification. Method: immunoSEQ multiplex PCR; TCRdb's copy keeps in-frame clones and lacks some. That table furnishes V, J and clone size, whereas the DNA furnished D and trimming. Here the sample spans roughly 68,000 clones, 70% to 90% being singletons. Sequencing was performed on peripheral blood. The chain links TRBV14 to TRBJ2-2; 8 bases align to TRBD2. This receptor was obtained from a woman in her forties or fifties with COVID-19, enrolled during active disease. CDR3 DNA sequence: TGTGCCAGCAGCCTCGTTAGCGGGATGGTTAACGTCGGCACCGGGGAGCTGTTTTTT. Its protein product is CASSLVSGMVNVGTGELFF.